This entry features one T cell receptor beta chain sequence. These data belong to a study of OX40 agonist ivuxolimab in advanced cancers. The germline V gene has CDR1 SGHVS and CDR2 FQNEAQ. V dropped 1 base and J dropped 8 bases, with 15 bases sitting between them. The CDR3 contains 15 residues. The assay was immunoSEQ multiplex PCR, and TCRdb's table has in-frame clones only and misses some. This sample has about 75,000 clones; about 92% occur once, and the top ten carry more than 0.3%. The material sequenced was CD4+ or CD8+ T cells sorted from blood, taken in a trial of the OX40 agonist ivuxolimab. The receptor was derived from an adult with an advanced solid tumor such as melanoma, head and neck, liver or kidney cancer. V usage is TRBV7-8 and J usage is TRBJ1-3; perhaps TRBD1 as D (6 bases). The CDR3 is CASSLVLGGGHTIYF. The CDR3 bases are TGTGCCAGCAGCTTAGTTCTGGGAGGGGGTCACACCATATATTTT. Based on the CDR3 plus reference TRBV7-8 and TRBJ1-3, the full variable domain is GAGVSQSPRYKVAKRGQDVALRCDPISGHVSLFWYQQALGQGPEFLTYFQNEAQLDKSGLPSDRFFAERPEGSVSTLKIQRTQQEDSAVYLCASSLVLGGGHTIYFGEGSWLTVV.